This T cell receptor (beta chain) emerged from a study of blood T cell repertoires in COVID-19. Across the study: Samples of COVID-19 (acute and convalescent) were obtained from the United States, Italy and Spain.

This table comes from immunoSEQ multiplex PCR, and its TCRdb copy is limited to in-frame clones, with some not included. The table includes about 250,000 clones, roughly 80% detected once. This CDR3 is 13 amino acids long. V was cut by 10 bases and J by 4 bases, with 16 bases left in between. CDR1 and CDR2 (germline): MDHEN, SYDVKM. Sequencing used peripheral blood. The rearrangement links TRBV28 to TRBJ2-5; possibly TRBD2 for D (6 bases). This TCR derives from a man at least 80 years old with acute or convalescent COVID-19. The CDR3 DNA follows: TGTGCCAACGGGGGATCTTCCCCAGAGACCCAGTACTTC. It specifies CANGGSSPETQYF.